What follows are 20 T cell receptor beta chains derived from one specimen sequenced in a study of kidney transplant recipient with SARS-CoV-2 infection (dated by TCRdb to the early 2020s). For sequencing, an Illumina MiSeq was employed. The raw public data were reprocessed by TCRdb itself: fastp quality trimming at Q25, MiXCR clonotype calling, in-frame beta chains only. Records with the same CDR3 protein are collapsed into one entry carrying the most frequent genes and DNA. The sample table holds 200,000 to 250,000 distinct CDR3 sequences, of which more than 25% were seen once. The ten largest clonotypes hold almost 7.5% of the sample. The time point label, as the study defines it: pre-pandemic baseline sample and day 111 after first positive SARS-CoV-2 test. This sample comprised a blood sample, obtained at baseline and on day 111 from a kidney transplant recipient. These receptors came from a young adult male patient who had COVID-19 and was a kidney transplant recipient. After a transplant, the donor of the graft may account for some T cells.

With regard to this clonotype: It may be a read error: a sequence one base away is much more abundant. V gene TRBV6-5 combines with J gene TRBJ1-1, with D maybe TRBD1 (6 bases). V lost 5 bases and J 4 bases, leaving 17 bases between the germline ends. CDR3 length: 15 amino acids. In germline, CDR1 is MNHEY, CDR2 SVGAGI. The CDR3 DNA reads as TGTGCCAGCAGTAAATTTATACAGGGTCCCACTGAAGCTTTCTTT. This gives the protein CASSKFIQGPTEAFF.

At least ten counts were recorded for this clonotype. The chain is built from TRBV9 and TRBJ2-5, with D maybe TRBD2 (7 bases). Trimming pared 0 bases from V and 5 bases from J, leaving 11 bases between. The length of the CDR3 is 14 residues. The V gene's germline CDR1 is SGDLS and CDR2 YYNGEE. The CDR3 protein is CASSVEKGGETQYF. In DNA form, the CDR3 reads TGTGCCAGCAGCGTAGAGAAGGGGGGGGAGACCCAGTACTTC. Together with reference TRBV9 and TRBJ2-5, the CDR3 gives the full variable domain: DSGVTQTPKHLITATGQRVTLRCSPRSGDLSVYWYQQSLDQGLQFLIQYYNGEERAKGNILERFSAQQFPDLHSELNLSSLELGDSALYFCASSVEKGGETQYFGPGTRLLVL.

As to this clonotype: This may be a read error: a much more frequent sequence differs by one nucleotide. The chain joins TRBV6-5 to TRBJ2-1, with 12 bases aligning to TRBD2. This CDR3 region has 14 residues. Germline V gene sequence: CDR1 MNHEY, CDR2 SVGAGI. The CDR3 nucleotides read TGTGCCAGCCGGACTAGCGGGAATGTTTATGAGCAGCTCTTC. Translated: CASRTSGNVYEQLF.

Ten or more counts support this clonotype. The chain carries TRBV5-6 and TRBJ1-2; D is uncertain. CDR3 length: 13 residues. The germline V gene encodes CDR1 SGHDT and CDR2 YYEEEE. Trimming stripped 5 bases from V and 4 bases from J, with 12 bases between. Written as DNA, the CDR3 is TGTGCCAGCAGAAGGACCCTGTCCTATGGCTACACCTTC. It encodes CASRRTLSYGYTF. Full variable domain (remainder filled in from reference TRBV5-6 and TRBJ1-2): DAGVTQSPTHLIKTRGQQVTLRCSPKSGHDTVSWYQQALGQGPQFIFQYYEEEERQRGNFPDRFSGHQFPNYSSELNVNALLLGDSALYLCASRRTLSYGYTFGSGTRLTVV.

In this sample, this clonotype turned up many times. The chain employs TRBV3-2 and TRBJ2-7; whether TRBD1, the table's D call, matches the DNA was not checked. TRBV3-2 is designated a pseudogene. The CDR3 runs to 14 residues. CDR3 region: CASSHGAGFYEQYF. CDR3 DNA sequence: TGTGCCAGCAGCCATGGGGCGGGGTTCTACGAGCAGTACTTC.

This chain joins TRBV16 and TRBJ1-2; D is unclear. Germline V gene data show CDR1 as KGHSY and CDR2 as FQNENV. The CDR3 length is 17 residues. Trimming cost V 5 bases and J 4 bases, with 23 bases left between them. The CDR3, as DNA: TGTGCCAGCAGCGATTCCAAGGTCGTTGGAAAGACCTATGGCTACACCTTC. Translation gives CASSDSKVVGKTYGYTF. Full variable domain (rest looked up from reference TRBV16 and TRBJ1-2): GEEVAQTPKHLVRGEGQKAKLYCAPIKGHSYVFWYQQVLKNEFKFLISFQNENVFDETGMPKERFSAKCLPNSPCSLEIQATKLEDSAVYFCASSDSKVVGKTYGYTFGSGTRLTVV.

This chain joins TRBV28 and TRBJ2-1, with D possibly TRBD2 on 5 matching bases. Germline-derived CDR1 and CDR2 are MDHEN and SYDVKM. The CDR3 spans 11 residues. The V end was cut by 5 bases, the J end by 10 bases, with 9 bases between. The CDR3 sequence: CASSLQREQFF. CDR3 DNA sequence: TGTGCCAGCAGTCTCCAGCGGGAGCAGTTCTTC.

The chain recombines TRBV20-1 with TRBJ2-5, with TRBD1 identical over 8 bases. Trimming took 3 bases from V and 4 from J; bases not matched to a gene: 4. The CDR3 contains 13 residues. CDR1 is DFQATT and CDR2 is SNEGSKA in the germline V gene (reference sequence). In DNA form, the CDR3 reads TGCAGTGCTAGCCCCGACAGGGGAGAGACCCAGTACTTC. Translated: CSASPDRGETQYF.

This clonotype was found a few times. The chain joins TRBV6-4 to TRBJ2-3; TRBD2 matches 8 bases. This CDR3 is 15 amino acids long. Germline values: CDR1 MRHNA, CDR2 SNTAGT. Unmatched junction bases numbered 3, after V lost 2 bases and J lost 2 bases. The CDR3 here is CASSDAGGSTDTQYF. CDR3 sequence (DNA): TGTGCCAGCAGTGACGCGGGAGGATCCACAGATACGCAGTATTTT.

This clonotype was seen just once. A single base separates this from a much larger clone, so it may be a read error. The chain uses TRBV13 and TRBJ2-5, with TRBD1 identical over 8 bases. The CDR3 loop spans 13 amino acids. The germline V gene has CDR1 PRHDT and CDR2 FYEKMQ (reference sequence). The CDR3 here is CASSQDREEIQYF. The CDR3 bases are TGTGCCAGCAGTCAGGACAGGGAGGAGATCCAGTACTTC.

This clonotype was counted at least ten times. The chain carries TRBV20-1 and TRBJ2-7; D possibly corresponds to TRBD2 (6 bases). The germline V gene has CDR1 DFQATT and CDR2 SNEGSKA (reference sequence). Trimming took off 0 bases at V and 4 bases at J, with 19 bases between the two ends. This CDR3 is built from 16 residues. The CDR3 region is CSARDYTSHETYEQYF. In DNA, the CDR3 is TGCAGTGCTAGAGATTATACTAGCCACGAAACATACGAGCAGTACTTC.

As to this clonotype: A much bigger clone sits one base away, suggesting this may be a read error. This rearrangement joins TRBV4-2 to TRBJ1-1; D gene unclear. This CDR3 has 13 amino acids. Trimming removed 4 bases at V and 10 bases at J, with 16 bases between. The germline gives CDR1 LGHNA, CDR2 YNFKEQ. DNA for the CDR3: TGTGCCAGCAGCCCCCTCGGGAGGGTGAGAGCTTTCTTT. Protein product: CASSPLGRVRAFF.

CDR3 amino acids: CASGKCSLQGKTYGYTF. Written as DNA, the CDR3 is TGTGCTAGTGGTAAGTGCAGTTTGCAGGGAAAGACCTATGGCTACACCTTC. The V call is TRBV12-5, the J call TRBJ1-2; the D gene is possibly TRBD1 (5 bases). The germline V gene encodes CDR1 LGHNT and CDR2 FRNRAP. The V end lost 5 bases, the J end lost 4 bases, and 23 bases lay between the germline ends. The CDR3 runs 17 residues. The full variable domain, in which reference TRBV12-5 and TRBJ1-2 provide the parts outside the CDR3, is DARVTQTPRHKVTEMGQEVTMRCQPILGHNTVFWYRQTMMQGLELLAYFRNRAPLDDSGMPKDRFSAEMPDATLATLKIQPSEPRDSAVYFCASGKCSLQGKTYGYTFGSGTRLTVV.

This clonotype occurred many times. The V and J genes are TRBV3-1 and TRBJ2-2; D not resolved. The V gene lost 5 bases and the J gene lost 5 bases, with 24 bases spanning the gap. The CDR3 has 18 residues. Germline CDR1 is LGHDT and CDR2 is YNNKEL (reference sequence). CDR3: CASSYKSPISGLTGELFF. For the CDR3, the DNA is TGTGCCAGCAGCTATAAAAGTCCCATTTCAGGCTTGACCGGGGAGCTGTTTTTT.

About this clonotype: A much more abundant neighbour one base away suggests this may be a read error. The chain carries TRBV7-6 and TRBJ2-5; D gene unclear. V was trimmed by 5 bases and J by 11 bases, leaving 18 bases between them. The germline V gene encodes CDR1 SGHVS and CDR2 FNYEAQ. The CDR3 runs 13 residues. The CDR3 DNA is TGTGCCAGCAGCCCCACCCATTCCTACAAGCAGTACTTC. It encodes CASSPTHSYKQYF.

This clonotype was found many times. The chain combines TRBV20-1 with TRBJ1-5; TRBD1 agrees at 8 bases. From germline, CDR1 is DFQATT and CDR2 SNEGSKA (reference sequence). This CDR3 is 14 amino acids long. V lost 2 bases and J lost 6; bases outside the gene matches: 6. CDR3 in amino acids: CSARKAGGGQPQHF. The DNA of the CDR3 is TGCAGTGCTAGAAAGGCAGGGGGCGGTCAGCCCCAGCATTTT.

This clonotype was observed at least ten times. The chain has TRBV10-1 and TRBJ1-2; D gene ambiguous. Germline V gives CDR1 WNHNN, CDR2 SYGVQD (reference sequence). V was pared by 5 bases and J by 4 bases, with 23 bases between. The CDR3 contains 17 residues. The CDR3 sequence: CASSLIGRSRKTYGYTF. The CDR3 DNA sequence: TGCGCCAGCAGTTTGATTGGAAGATCGCGAAAGACCTATGGCTACACCTTC.

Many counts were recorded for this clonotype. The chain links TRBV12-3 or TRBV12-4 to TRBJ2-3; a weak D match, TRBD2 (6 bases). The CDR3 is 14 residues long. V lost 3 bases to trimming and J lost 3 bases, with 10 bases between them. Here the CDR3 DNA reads TGTGCCAGCAGTTTTACCGGGACTACAGATACGCAGTATTTT. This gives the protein CASSFTGTTDTQYF.

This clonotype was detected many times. The CDR3 is CAWSVPGNSYEQYF. CDR3 nucleotide sequence: TGTGCCTGGAGTGTACCAGGCAACTCCTACGAGCAGTACTTC. V is TRBV30 and J is TRBJ2-7; D gene uncertain. Per the germline V gene, CDR1 is GTSNPN and CDR2 is SVGIG (reference sequence). Trimming removed 0 bases at V and 0 bases at J, with 9 bases between. The CDR3 covers 14 residues.

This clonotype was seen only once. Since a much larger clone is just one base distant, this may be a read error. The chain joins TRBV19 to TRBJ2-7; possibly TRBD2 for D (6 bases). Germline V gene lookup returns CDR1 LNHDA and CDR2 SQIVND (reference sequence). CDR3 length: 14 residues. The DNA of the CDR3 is TGTGCCGGTAGTGCGGGACGAGCCTCCTACGAGCAGTACTTC. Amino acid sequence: CAGSAGRASYEQYF.